Below, 19 T cell receptor beta chains from the same sample are listed, as sequenced in a study of T cells after yellow fever vaccination. Each CDR3 protein is one row after TCRdb ran MiXCR on the 5' RACE reads. The sample has about 360,000 distinct CDR3 sequences, approximately 5.7% seen once. This specimen consisted of PBMCs, obtained 5 days after the yellow fever booster vaccination. These receptors all come from a man aged 30 to 45 who received the YFV17D yellow fever vaccine.

The chain carries TRBV7-2 and TRBJ2-4; 8 bases match TRBD2. Germline V gives CDR1 SGHTA, CDR2 FQGNSA. The CDR3 consists of 16 residues. Trimming cost V 1 base and J 5 bases; bases outside gene matches: 7. The CDR3, as DNA: TGTGCCAGCAGCTTAGGCGGTGCGGGGGGTGAAAACATTCAGTACTTC. Residues: CASSLGGAGGENIQYF.

The CDR3 protein is CASSPSRAQETQYF. CDR3 bases: TGCGCCAGCAGTCCGAGCAGGGCCCAAGAGACCCAGTACTTC. This chain uses TRBV5-1 with TRBJ2-5, with D perhaps TRBD1 (5 bases). Germline values: CDR1 SGHRS, CDR2 YFSETQ. The CDR3 consists of 14 residues. V was trimmed by 5 bases and J by 1 base, leaving 12 bases between them.

This clonotype has at least ten counts. This rearrangement joins TRBV6-1 to TRBJ2-4, with 11 nucleotides matching TRBD1. The trim removed 4 bases at V and 0 bases at J, leaving 14 bases unmatched. The germline gives CDR1 MNHNS, CDR2 SASEGT. The CDR3 loop spans 20 amino acids. Here the CDR3 reads CASSVPGTGGQFLAKNIQYF. DNA of the CDR3: TGTGCCAGCAGTGTCCCCGGGACAGGGGGTCAATTCCTAGCCAAAAACATTCAGTACTTC.

This clonotype was picked up many times. The chain combines TRBV5-1 with TRBJ2-7; no clear D. Per germline, CDR1 SGHRS and CDR2 YFSETQ. The ends were cut back, 5 bases at V and 2 bases at J, with 14 bases in the middle. This CDR3 is built from 14 residues. The DNA for the CDR3 is TGCGCCAGCAGGGGCAGGCCCTCCACCTACGAGCAGTACTTC. It is translated as CASRGRPSTYEQYF.

J is TRBJ2-7 and V is TRBV28, with TRBD2 as a possible D gene (6 bases). The CDR3 is made up of 14 amino acids. Germline CDR1 is MDHEN and CDR2 is SYDVKM. V was shortened by 3 bases and J by 0 bases, with 9 bases between the two germline ends. The CDR3, as DNA: TGTGCCAGCAGTTTTCGGGGGAGCTCCTACGAGCAGTACTTC. Translation gives CASSFRGSSYEQYF.

Ten or more counts support this clonotype. The genes are TRBV5-1 and TRBJ1-6, with D maybe TRBD1 (6 bases). Germline CDR1 and CDR2: SGHRS and YFSETQ. The CDR3 loop spans 16 amino acids. Trimming pared 2 bases from V and 10 bases from J, leaving 19 bases between. The CDR3 DNA is TGCGCCAGCAGCTTTCAGGGGCTTGTCCCTAACTCACCCCTCCACTTT. Translation: CASSFQGLVPNSPLHF.

This clonotype was recorded a few times. DNA of the CDR3: TGCAGTGCTACGAGGGTAGAGACCCAGTACTTC. Translation: CSATRVETQYF. The chain couples TRBV20-1 to TRBJ2-5; possibly TRBD2 for D (5 bases). CDR1 is DFQATT, CDR2 SNEGSKA, per germline (reference sequence). Trimming took off 4 bases at V and 4 bases at J, with 7 bases between the two ends. The CDR3 extends over 11 amino acids.

This clonotype was detected a few times. CDR3 DNA: TGTGCCAGCAGCGCTGGACTGCCCTCCTACGAGCAGTACTTC. It is translated as CASSAGLPSYEQYF. The chain combines TRBV5-4 with TRBJ2-7; D perhaps matches TRBD2 (5 bases). V was shortened by 4 bases and J by 0 bases, with 11 bases between the two germline ends. The CDR3 runs to 14 residues. The germline CDR1 and CDR2 sequences are SGHNT and YYREEE (reference sequence).

DNA for the CDR3: TGTGCCAGCAGCCCTCATCTAGCGGACCCGAACGAGCAGTACTTC. Translating it yields CASSPHLADPNEQYF. The chain combines TRBV9 with TRBJ2-7; 7 nucleotides agree with TRBD2. Germline-derived CDR1 and CDR2 are SGDLS and YYNGEE. The CDR3 contains 15 residues. Unmatched junction bases numbered 12, after V lost 4 bases and J lost 5 bases. Full variable domain (outside the CDR3, taken from reference TRBV9 and TRBJ2-7): DSGVTQTPKHLITATGQRVTLRCSPRSGDLSVYWYQQSLDQGLQFLIQYYNGEERAKGNILERFSAQQFPDLHSELNLSSLELGDSALYFCASSPHLADPNEQYFGPGTRLTVT.

This clonotype was seen a few times. The chain couples TRBV20-1 to TRBJ2-1, with TRBD2 identical over 7 bases. J lost 3 bases, V lost 4 bases, and 6 bases had no gene match. Germline loops: CDR1 DFQATT, CDR2 SNEGSKA (reference sequence). This CDR3 spans 14 amino acids. The DNA of the CDR3 is TGCAGTGCTAACCGGGACTACAACTACAATGAGCAGTTCTTC. Translated, it gives CSANRDYNYNEQFF.

This clonotype was observed a handful of times. The chain has TRBV7-9 and TRBJ2-4; TRBD1 might be the D (6 bases). Trimming cost V 5 bases and J 8 bases, with 13 bases left between them. The CDR3 has 13 amino acids. CDR1 is SEHNR, CDR2 FQNEAQ, per germline (reference sequence). CDR3 in DNA: TGTGCCAGCAGCGTCAGGGGATTTGACATTCAGTACTTC. Protein product: CASSVRGFDIQYF. The whole variable domain, filled in from reference TRBV7-9 and TRBJ2-4, reads DTGVSQNPRHKITKRGQNVTFRCDPISEHNRLYWYRQTLGQGPEFLTYFQNEAQLEKSRLLSDRFSAERPKGSFSTLEIQRTEQGDSAMYLCASSVRGFDIQYFGAGTRLSVL.

This clonotype was recorded a few times. The chain uses TRBV9 and TRBJ2-2; perhaps TRBD1 as D (5 bases). This CDR3 has 13 residues. In germline, CDR1 is SGDLS, CDR2 YYNGEE. Trimming removed 0 bases at V and 6 bases at J, with 6 bases between. CDR3 amino acids: CASSVARAGELFF. In DNA form, the CDR3 reads TGTGCCAGCAGCGTAGCCAGGGCCGGGGAGCTGTTTTTT.

This clonotype has just a few counts. The CDR3 region has the DNA TGTGCCTGGAGCTTCACTAGTAGCTATGAGCAGTTCTTC. Amino acids: CAWSFTSSYEQFF. The V gene is TRBV30, the J gene TRBJ2-1; tentatively, D is TRBD2 (5 bases). V lost 3 bases, J lost 8 bases, and 14 bases lay in between. This CDR3 contains 13 residues. Germline V gene lookup returns CDR1 GTSNPN and CDR2 SVGIG (reference sequence).

This chain joins TRBV19 and TRBJ2-5; possibly TRBD1 for D (6 bases). CDR1 LNHDA and CDR2 SQIVND come from the germline V gene (reference sequence). The CDR3 is made up of 16 amino acids. V shed 3 bases and J shed 1 base, with 15 bases lying between them. CDR3 amino acids: CASSIGVGAFQETQYF. CDR3 DNA: TGTGCCAGTAGTATCGGAGTGGGGGCGTTCCAAGAGACCCAGTACTTC.

The chain joins TRBV21-1 to TRBJ1-2. TRBV21-1 is a pseudogene. This CDR3 has 11 residues. In nucleotides, the CDR3 is TGTGCTATCATGGACTTCTATGGCTACACCTTC. Translated: CAIMDFYGYTF.

This clonotype was counted ten times or more. This chain connects TRBV7-2 to TRBJ2-1; D unresolved. Trimming stripped 6 bases from V and 8 bases from J, with 11 bases between. The CDR3 is made up of 12 amino acids. Germline V gives CDR1 SGHTA, CDR2 FQGNSA. CDR3 sequence: CASRASGDEQFF. Written as DNA, the CDR3 is TGTGCCAGCAGGGCCAGTGGTGATGAGCAGTTCTTC.

This clonotype was counted many times. V is TRBV6-2 or TRBV6-3 and J is TRBJ2-2; no clear D. V lost 0 bases, J lost 4 bases, and 6 bases lay in between. This CDR3 contains 14 residues. Germline values: CDR1 MNHEY, CDR2 SVGEGT. The DNA of the CDR3 is TGTGCCAGCAGTTACTCGACGGGCACCGGGGAGCTGTTTTTT. It yields the protein CASSYSTGTGELFF.

A few counts support this clonotype. The gene calls are TRBV6-1 and TRBJ1-1; D perhaps matches TRBD1 (6 bases). This CDR3 spans 14 amino acids. The germline CDR1 and CDR2 sequences are MNHNS and SASEGT. V lost 8 bases, J lost 1 base, and 14 bases lay in between. The CDR3 loop is CASRFRGGNTEAFF. DNA for the CDR3: TGTGCCAGCCGCTTTCGAGGGGGGAACACTGAAGCTTTCTTT.

This chain joins TRBV9 and TRBJ2-3; no firm D call. The CDR3 spans 15 residues. V lost 3 bases and J 5 bases, leaving 16 bases between the germline ends. Germline loops: CDR1 SGDLS, CDR2 YYNGEE. For the CDR3, the DNA is TGTGCCAGCAGCGCGATGGGCCCTCCAGGAGATACGCAGTATTTT. Translating it yields CASSAMGPPGDTQYF.